The 22 T cell receptor beta chains reported below all come from one sample, sequenced in a study of blood T cells in healthy people across ages (dated by TCRdb to 2013 to 2016). Library preparation employed 5' RACE. TCRdb names Illumina HiSeq 2500 as the instrument used. A second PCR of about 6 to 12 cycles was performed with a sample-barcoded 5' primer and a J-beta primer mix. Clones were called with MiXCR by TCRdb after fastp trimmed the public reads at Q25, and only in-frame beta chains were retained. A single entry per CDR3 protein holds the most common genes and DNA from its merged rows. The sample profile shows roughly 1,300,000 distinct CDR3 sequences; around 55% of them were found once. 6.5% to 8% of the sample is taken by the ten largest. Material: blood. The receptors derive from a man between 18 and 35 years old in good health.

The rearrangement links TRBV4-1 to TRBJ2-2; a weak D match, TRBD2 (5 bases). CDR1 MGHRA and CDR2 YSYEKL come from the germline V gene. CDR3 length: 15 residues. V was shortened by 2 bases and J by 7 bases, with 14 bases between the two germline ends. The CDR3 region is CASSQIPGLGGELFF. The CDR3 nucleotides are TGCGCCAGCAGCCAAATTCCAGGACTGGGCGGGGAGCTGTTTTTT.

This clonotype was observed a few times. The chain is built from TRBV28 and TRBJ2-5, with unresolved D. Trimming stripped 2 bases from V and 5 bases from J, with 15 bases between. This CDR3 comprises 15 residues. The V gene's germline CDR1 is MDHEN and CDR2 SYDVKM. CDR3 coding DNA: TGTGCCAGCAGTTTAACGTACGACCTGAGTGAGACCCAGTACTTC. This gives the protein CASSLTYDLSETQYF.

This clonotype has just a few counts. The gene calls are TRBV29-1 and TRBJ2-3, with TRBD2 matching over 9 bases. CDR3 size: 16 residues. The ends lost 3 bases at V and 2 bases at J; junction bases unmatched: 9. Germline assignment: CDR1 SQVTM and CDR2 ANQGSEA. This CDR3 reads CSVEDPSGDHTDTQYF. The CDR3, as DNA: TGCAGCGTTGAGGACCCTAGCGGGGACCACACAGATACGCAGTATTTT.

The chain recombines TRBV19 with TRBJ2-4; weak D call: TRBD2 (5 bases). Trimming left V 0 bases short and J 8 bases short, with 23 bases between. The CDR3 totals 18 residues. In germline, CDR1 is LNHDA, CDR2 SQIVND (reference sequence). The CDR3 spells CASSIDQSKGMERDIQYF. CDR3 bases: TGTGCCAGTAGTATAGATCAGTCGAAGGGAATGGAGAGGGACATTCAGTACTTC.

This sequence joins TRBV7-6 and TRBJ2-7; a weak D match, TRBD1 (5 bases). V dropped 2 bases and J dropped 5 bases, with 19 bases sitting between them. The CDR3 extends over 16 amino acids. Germline values: CDR1 SGHVS, CDR2 FNYEAQ. CDR3 in amino acids: CASSLTYRTKRHEQYF. The CDR3 coding sequence is TGTGCCAGCAGCTTAACGTACCGGACAAAAAGGCACGAGCAGTACTTC.

This clonotype has just a few counts. The chain joins TRBV7-2 to TRBJ1-5; D is unresolved. The CDR3 is 13 residues long. V dropped 1 base and J dropped 7 bases, with 8 bases sitting between them. Germline V lookup: CDR1 SGHTA, CDR2 FQGNSA. CDR3 nucleotides: TGTGCCAGCAGCTTAGTGGAGTTCCAGCCCCAGCATTTT. Its translation: CASSLVEFQPQHF.

The rearrangement uses TRBV27 and TRBJ2-4; 14 bases map to TRBD2. The better agreement between TRBJ2-7 and the DNA end casts doubt on the J call. CDR3 length: 16 residues. Germline-derived CDR1 and CDR2 are MNHEY and SMNVEV (reference sequence). The CDR3 coding sequence is TGTGCCAGCAGCCCGGGACTAGCGGGAGAACGCTACGAGCAGTACTTC. As protein: CASSPGLAGERYEQYF.

The chain couples TRBV7-6 to TRBJ2-3; the match to TRBD2 covers 11 bases. This CDR3 is built from 14 residues. The germline V gene has CDR1 SGHVS and CDR2 FNYEAQ. V shed 7 bases and J 6 bases; nucleotides not matched to a gene: 6. The CDR3 loop reads CASTPLAGEDTQYF. The CDR3 DNA reads TGTGCCAGCACCCCACTAGCGGGGGAGGATACGCAGTATTTT. Full variable domain (remainder filled in from reference TRBV7-6 and TRBJ2-3): GAGVSQSPRYKVTKRGQDVALRCDPISGHVSLYWYRQALGQGPEFLTYFNYEAQQDKSGLPNDRFSAERPEGSISTLTIQRTEQRDSAMYRCASTPLAGEDTQYFGPGTRLTVL.

This rearrangement joins TRBV6-1 to TRBJ1-5; no clear D gene. V was cut by 4 bases and J by 8 bases, with 12 bases left in between. The CDR3 runs 13 residues. Germline CDR1 reads MNHNS; CDR2 reads SASEGT. The CDR3 loop is CASSVFLGKPQHF. As DNA, the CDR3 is TGTGCCAGCAGTGTTTTCCTGGGAAAGCCCCAGCATTTT.

The table lists this clonotype with a count of one. The V gene is TRBV20-1, the J gene TRBJ1-6; no reliable D call. The length of the CDR3 is 17 residues. CDR1 is DFQATT, CDR2 SNEGSKA, per germline (reference sequence). V was cut by 0 bases and J by 0 bases, with 12 bases left in between. CDR3 bases: TGCAGTGCTAGAGATCTTGAAGTGAGCTCCTATAATTCACCCCTCCACTTT. Translated, it gives CSARDLEVSSYNSPLHF.

The V call is TRBV4-2, the J call TRBJ1-2; D unclear. CDR1 and CDR2 from the germline V gene are LGHNA and YNFKEQ. The V end was cut by 0 bases, the J end by 1 base, with 9 bases between. The CDR3 runs to 15 residues. Here the CDR3 reads CASSQDRDVNYGYTF. CDR3 nucleotides: TGTGCCAGCAGCCAAGACCGGGATGTTAACTATGGCTACACCTTC.

This clonotype came up once. This chain uses TRBV5-1 with TRBJ2-6, with unresolved D. The germline gives CDR1 SGHRS, CDR2 YFSETQ. V was pared by 0 bases and J by 0 bases, with 10 bases between. This CDR3 comprises 17 residues. The CDR3 here is CASSLEAGLSGANVLTF. CDR3 nucleotide sequence: TGCGCCAGCAGCTTGGAGGCAGGCCTCTCTGGGGCCAACGTCCTGACTTTC.

Ten or more counts support this clonotype. This rearrangement joins TRBV7-2 to TRBJ2-5; a weak D match, TRBD2 (7 bases). The V end was cut by 1 base, the J end by 0 bases, with 9 bases between. There are 15 residues in the CDR3. Germline V gene lookup returns CDR1 SGHTA and CDR2 FQGNSA. The CDR3 DNA reads TGTGCCAGCAGCTTAGGAGGGGGGGACCAAGAGACCCAGTACTTC. Its translation: CASSLGGGDQETQYF.

On this clonotype itself: A read error may be the cause here, since a much bigger clone is one base away. V usage is TRBV7-2 and J usage is TRBJ2-1, with TRBD2 matching 10 bases. The CDR3 is made up of 17 amino acids. Germline CDR1 and CDR2: SGHTA and FQGNSA. The CDR3 DNA reads as TGTGCCAGCAGCTCCCAAGCGGGGGGGCCGCCCTACGATGAGCAGTTCTTC. Residues: CASSSQAGGPPYDEQFF.

The chain recombines TRBV12-3 or TRBV12-4 with TRBJ2-3; tentative D call: TRBD1 (6 bases). CDR3 size: 14 residues. Trimming shortened V by 3 bases and J by 4 bases, and 11 bases separated the two germline ends. CDR3 DNA: TGTGCCAGCAGTTTCAGGGGTGAGGCAGATACGCAGTATTTT. Encoded protein: CASSFRGEADTQYF.

This sequence joins TRBV29-1 and TRBJ1-1, with D possibly matching TRBD1 (6 bases). Looked up from germline, CDR1 is SQVTM and CDR2 is ANQGSEA. With 6 bases removed from V and 2 bases from J, the gap between germline ends came to 10 bases. The CDR3 is made up of 12 amino acids. Here the CDR3 reads CSVYRVNTEAFF. Here the CDR3 DNA reads TGCAGCGTCTACAGGGTCAACACTGAAGCTTTCTTT.

The chain carries TRBV7-9 and TRBJ2-1; D might be TRBD2 (6 bases). Trimming took off 6 bases at V and 4 bases at J, with 10 bases between the two ends. CDR1 is SEHNR and CDR2 is FQNEAQ in the germline V gene (reference sequence). This CDR3 contains 13 residues. The chain's CDR3 is CASSSGGYNEQFF. CDR3 DNA sequence: TGTGCCAGCAGTTCCGGGGGTTACAATGAGCAGTTCTTC.

The rearrangement joins TRBV27 to TRBJ2-5, with 9 nucleotides matching TRBD1. The J call may be faulty, since TRBJ2-7 better matches the DNA end. Looked up from germline, CDR1 is MNHEY and CDR2 is SMNVEV (reference sequence). This CDR3 has 14 residues. The CDR3 sequence is CASSDGTGTNEQYF. The CDR3 DNA reads TGTGCCAGCAGTGATGGGACAGGGACGAACGAGCAGTACTTC.

This sequence joins TRBV10-3 and TRBJ1-2; tentative D call: TRBD1 (6 bases). The V end was cut by 10 bases, the J end by 0 bases, with 15 bases between. Germline CDR1 is ENHRY and CDR2 is SYGVKD. CDR3 length: 14 amino acids. The CDR3 nucleotides read TGTGCCACCTCCGAGGGGGGAACTAACTATGGCTACACCTTC. It codes for CATSEGGTNYGYTF.

The rearrangement joins TRBV10-3 to TRBJ2-3; possibly TRBD1 or TRBD2 for D (5 bases each). Germline V gives CDR1 ENHRY, CDR2 SYGVKD. The V end lost 10 bases, the J end lost 2 bases, and 19 bases lay between the germline ends. The CDR3 sequence is 15 residues long. The CDR3 sequence is CATDSRGVTTDTQYF. Here the CDR3 DNA reads TGTGCCACCGACTCTAGGGGAGTAACCACAGATACGCAGTATTTT.

The CDR3 is CASSTRTSGSGTGELFF. CDR3 sequence (DNA): TGTGCCAGCAGCACCCGGACTAGCGGGAGTGGCACCGGGGAGCTGTTTTTT. The gene calls are TRBV5-5 and TRBJ2-2, with 13 bases fitting TRBD2. CDR1 is SGHKS and CDR2 is YYEKEE in the germline V gene (reference sequence). V shed 4 bases, J shed 4 bases, and the junction held 7 bases outside the gene matches. The CDR3 is made up of 17 amino acids.

Worth noting for this clonotype: At one end, the junction sequence differs from germline, possibly due to a read error. V gene TRBV12-3 or TRBV12-4 combines with J gene TRBJ2-3; D might be TRBD1 (6 bases). This CDR3 comprises 17 residues. The CDR3 protein is CVSSLASWGPGTDTQYF. The CDR3 DNA sequence: TGTGTCAGCAGTTTAGCGTCGTGGGGGCCCGGCACAGATACGCAGTATTTT.